This record concerns one T cell receptor beta chain sequence. Its antigen has not been determined. The limits of the CDR3 on the DNA are not certain, so only TCRdb's listed CDR3 is given. This sample was included in a study of vaccination and CD4 T cells after COVID-19 (dated by TCRdb to between 2021 and 2024). Study-level background: Every convalescent patient had a positive nasal swab PCR test for SARS-CoV-2, with mild disease in 8 to 10 patients and severe disease in one. The convalescent cohort comprised six males and four females, including two Hispanic individuals, seven Caucasians, two Asians and one multiracial person. Participants got two doses of the Pfizer-BioNTech BNT162b2 vaccine (n=8) or two doses of the Moderna mRNA-1273 vaccine (n=2). Post-COVID blood samples were collected from convalescent patients a median of roughly 100 days after diagnosis, with a range of about 30 to 170 days. Post-vaccine blood samples were collected a median of about 66 days after the second vaccine dose, ranging from about 13 to 250 days. Overlapping spike peptide pools from SARS-CoV-2 and from the common cold coronaviruses HCoV-NL63, HCoV-OC43 and HCoV-229E were used as culture stimuli. In control cultures, a CEFX viral epitope pool was used as positive control, an HIV-1 Nef peptide pool was used as negative control, or no peptide was added. In some eleven COVID-19 convalescent patients and a handful of infection-naive healthy vaccine recipients, researchers compared the spike-specific CD4+ TCR repertoire from before mRNA vaccination with the repertoire from after.

Receptors were amplified or captured by PCR. DNA from cultured CD4+ T cells underwent TCR sequencing with the Oncomine TCR Beta short-read assay at the Johns Hopkins FTIC core. Genomic DNA was extracted from the cultured CD4+ T cells with the QIAamp micro DNA kit. The Oncomine TCR Beta libraries from cultured CD4+ T cells were pooled using unique dual indexes and then sequenced on an Illumina iSeq 100. Regarding the original processing steps: Non-productive sequences were removed, and CDR3s not starting with C, not ending with F or W, or shorter than 7 amino acids were discarded. The MANAFEST web application was used to identify antigen-specific clonotypes by comparing peptide-stimulated wells against reference wells and other culture wells. To be called positive, a clone needed an FDR below 0.05, an odds ratio above 5, and a productive frequency above 0.1% in at least two of three replicate wells. A clonotype was classed as cross-reactive if the clonotype showed significant expansion both in SARS-CoV-2 spike wells and in at least one common cold coronavirus spike condition. Levenshtein distances (stringdist) and unrooted phylogenetic trees (ape) in R version 3.6.1 were used to assess CDR3 homology. Using fastp at Q25 and MiXCR, TCRdb reprocessed the public reads and kept productive beta chains. Identical CDR3 proteins give one entry, which carries the most common genes and DNA. TCRdb's processing, not the authors' own work, is the source of the V and J calls. In this sample the table shows about 13,000 distinct CDR3 sequences, approximately 60% of which occur a single time. Jointly, the top ten make up 11% to 15% of the sample.

Spanning cysteine to phenylalanine, the CDR3 consists of 24 amino acids. CDR1 MNHEY and CDR2 SVGEGT are derived from the germline V gene. The paper as a whole reports these results and caveats: Only a relatively small number of convalescent patients were included in the study, and early timepoints following natural infection were not analyzed. Of the vaccine-specific clones in convalescent patients, 304 of 307, or nearly all, reacted only to SARS-CoV-2 spike and did not cross-react with common cold coronaviruses. In convalescent patients, a median roughly 86% of post-vaccine SARS-CoV-2-reactive clones were detected only after vaccination, suggesting vaccine-specific priming. Although the median number of SARS-CoV-2-reactive clonotypes went up from roughly 23 after infection to approximately 40 after vaccination, the increase was not significant.

The treatment or condition label here, explained by the study, means: roughly ten-day PBMC culture with coronavirus spike peptide pools or control peptides (ViraFEST assay). The ViraFEST assay, used in the study, expanded antigen-specific T cells with peptide pools and then identified the expanded clonotypes through TCR sequencing. Positive SARS-CoV-2 PCR tests in the convalescent patients dated from March to December 2020, before Alpha, Beta and Delta variants emerged in the United States. Two million PBMCs per well were cultured in IMDM with approximately 5.2% human AB serum and 8 to 10 IU/ml IL-2, plus 10 ug/ml peptide pools. On days 3 and 7, half of the culture medium was replaced with fresh IL-2-containing medium. After around 10 days of culture, CD4+ T cells were isolated by negative selection using the EasySep CD4+ T cell isolation kit. Ficoll-Paque Plus gradient centrifugation was used to isolate PBMCs from whole blood, and the isolated PBMCs were then either used fresh or cryopreserved at -140C. In general, triplicate wells were set up for every culture condition.

The sequenced sample was CD4+ T cells from blood, cultured in vitro. Recombination joined TRBV6-2 or TRBV6-3 with TRBJ1-2. The TCR comes from a human donor who had recovered from COVID-19. The CDR3 reads CASTNQTSMYLCASSFYPRDGYTF.